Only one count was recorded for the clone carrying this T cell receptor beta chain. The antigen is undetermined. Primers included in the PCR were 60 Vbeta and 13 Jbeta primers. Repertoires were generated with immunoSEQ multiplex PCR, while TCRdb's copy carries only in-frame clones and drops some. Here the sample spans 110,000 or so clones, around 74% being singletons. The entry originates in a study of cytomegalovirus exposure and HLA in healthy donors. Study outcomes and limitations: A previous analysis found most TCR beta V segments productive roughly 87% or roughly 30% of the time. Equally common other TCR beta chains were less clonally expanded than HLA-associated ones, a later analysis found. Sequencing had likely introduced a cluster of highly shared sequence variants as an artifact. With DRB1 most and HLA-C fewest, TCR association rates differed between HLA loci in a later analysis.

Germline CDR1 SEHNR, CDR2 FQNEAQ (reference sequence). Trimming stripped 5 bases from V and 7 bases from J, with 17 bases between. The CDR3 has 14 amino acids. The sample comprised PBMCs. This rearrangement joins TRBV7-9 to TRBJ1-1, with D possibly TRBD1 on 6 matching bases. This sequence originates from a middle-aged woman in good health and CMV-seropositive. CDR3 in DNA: TGTGCCAGCAGCATCGGAGCGGGGGCGTATGAAGCTTTCTTT. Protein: CASSIGAGAYEAFF.